The rows below give T cell receptor beta chains drawn from one sample of a study of molecular identifiers for immune sequencing clone quantification. From the PCR reads, TCRdb called clonotypes with MiXCR, one entry per CDR3 protein. The repertoire consists of approximately 500,000 distinct CDR3 sequences, with about a fifth occurring once and the leading ten covering 0.7% to 0.95%. Specimen: naive CD8+ T cells from blood, with Jurkat cell RNA spiked in. The receptors were gathered from a human donor in good health. Some libraries in this study had Jurkat cell RNA spiked in. Both conserved end residues are part of each CDR3.

j_call	v_call	cdr3_aa
TRBJ1-2	TRBV20-1	CSVGQTNHGYTF
TRBJ2-7	TRBV6-2/TRBV6-3	CASRGTGGYF
TRBJ2-7	TRBV23-1	CASTETNCGLAGGASYEQYF
TRBJ2-4	TRBV19	CASRDLAGDKNIQYF
TRBJ1-2	TRBV7-9	CASSPWAGGRSNYGYTF
TRBJ1-1	TRBV7-2	CASSFKLRLDTEAFF
TRBJ1-2	TRBV2	CASSGDTNYGYTF
TRBJ1-1	TRBV21-1	CASSNRDNLNTEAFF
TRBJ2-5	TRBV7-6	CASSLDGLEQETQYF
TRBJ2-3	TRBV4-1	CASANTDTQYF
TRBJ1-2	TRBV2	CASSESTVYGYTF
TRBJ1-5	TRBV7-8	CASSFYKDRNQPQHF
TRBJ1-1	TRBV25-1	CASSRDSVSTEAFF
TRBJ2-7	TRBV10-3	CASQGSSYEQYF
TRBJ2-2	TRBV7-9	CASGSGHANTGELFF
TRBJ1-1	TRBV11-2	CASSLGTGGSEAFF
TRBJ1-1	TRBV28	CASSFPDRNTGAFF
TRBJ2-1	TRBV27	CASSATSGGYNEQFF
TRBJ1-1	TRBV6-1	CASSAPGTGRTEAFF
TRBJ2-1	TRBV7-8	CASSLDFRGVNNEQFF
TRBJ2-3	TRBV7-9	CASSETLAGVADTQYF
TRBJ1-2	TRBV20-1	CSAREGGNYGYTF
TRBJ2-7	TRBV20-1	CSARVTGLPYEQYF
TRBJ1-1	TRBV20-1	CSARWTGGAFF
TRBJ2-3	TRBV5-5	CASWTAPSTDTQYF
TRBJ2-3	TRBV7-8	CASSFGTLNTDTQYF
TRBJ2-1	TRBV7-2	CASRRISYDEQFF
TRBJ2-7	TRBV4-1	CASSRQTGTAYEQYF
TRBJ2-1	TRBV13	CASSPIPNEQSF
TRBJ1-1	TRBV7-9	CASSNTYRGLELYTEAFF
TRBJ2-2	TRBV6-2/TRBV6-3	CASSPSGRAGELFF
TRBJ2-7	TRBV10-3	CAISELVTVGEQYF
TRBJ2-5	TRBV7-9	CASSLALAGETQYF
TRBJ1-1	TRBV30	CAWRPGAFF
TRBJ1-5	TRBV3-1	CASSQVLGSNQPQHF
TRBJ1-3	TRBV9	CASSSRGTGEGNTIYF
TRBJ1-5	TRBV5-6	CASSLVRDTNQPQRF
TRBJ2-7	TRBV4-1	CASSQDSWQAEYEQYF
TRBJ2-1	TRBV24-1	CATSTTSYDSYNEQFF
TRBJ2-7	TRBV7-9	CASSRDVYEQYF
TRBJ2-7	TRBV7-2	CASSLVTWEQYF
TRBJ2-1	TRBV7-9	CASSLAQRAYNEQFF
TRBJ2-5	TRBV7-7	CASSLQTQYF
TRBJ1-1	TRBV12-3/TRBV12-4	CASSLTGKEAFF
TRBJ1-1	TRBV20-1	CSARSIDRAVNTEAFF